This TCR beta chain emerged from a study of regulatory T cells in long-lasting Graves disease. Study as a whole: Persistent Graves' disease meant over 5 years of antithyroid drugs with positive TSH receptor antibodies.

Arm-PCR with iRepertoire HTBI primers amplified the CDR3 regions for these TCR beta libraries. TCRdb re-called the multiplex PCR reads through MiXCR, storing one row per CDR3 protein. This sample has roughly 500,000 distinct CDR3 sequences; 20% to 25% occur once, and the top ten carry roughly 7%. This clonotype was seen a handful of times. The antigen remains undetermined. No conserved phenylalanine or tryptophan ends this CDR3, so it is likely a read error. Time point defined: persistent/refractory GD, antithyroid drugs over 5 years with positive TRAb. PBMCs were the source of the RNA used for TCR sequencing. Germline values: CDR1 MNHEY, CDR2 SVGAGI. The CDR3 has 12 amino acids. Trimming removed 2 bases from V and 9 bases from J, with 8 bases in between. Findings and limits, study-wide: The researchers studied only peripheral blood, not thyroid tissue. Compared with new cases, persistent Graves' patients showed reduced TCR diversity. It was in persistent disease that TRBV28, TRBJ1-2 and TRBJ2-5 were favored.

This receptor was taken from a female donor with Graves disease. Material: peripheral blood mononuclear cells (PBMCs), obtained when the disease was refractory, from a patient treated with antithyroid drugs. The V gene is TRBV6-5, the J gene TRBJ1-5; D gene ambiguous. DNA of the CDR3: TGTGCCAGCAGTTACGGCTCTGGGCCCCAGCATTTG. Its translation: CASSYGSGPQHL.